The rows below give T cell receptor beta chains drawn from one sample of a study of cytomegalovirus exposure and HLA in healthy donors. Assay used: immunoSEQ multiplex PCR; TCRdb lists only in-frame clones, some missing. The sample shows about 140,000 clones, about nine tenths of them seen only once. Sequenced material: PBMCs. The receptors here all came from a man aged 18 to 29 in good health and CMV-seronegative. The CDR3 runs from the conserved cysteine through the conserved F or W. Each record gives: D gene, clone size, V gene, J gene, CDR3 protein, CDR3 DNA. A D gene is named only where the DNA matches it firmly. Size is omitted from some rows. Given values are once, few, many or a class for expanded clones.

>TRBD2|.|TRBV4-1|TRBJ2-1
CASSQGTSGTYNEQFF
TGCGCCAGCAGCCAAGGGACTAGCGGGACCTACAATGAGCAGTTCTTC
>.|.|TRBV6-1|TRBJ1-2
CASSSFLGGALGYTF
TGTGCCAGCAGTTCATTCTTAGGGGGGGCTCTAGGCTACACCTTC
>TRBD2|.|TRBV7-9|TRBJ2-7
CASSGGDEQYF
TGTGCCAGCAGCGGGGGGGACGAGCAGTACTTC
>.|few|TRBV13|TRBJ2-7
CASSSIRTGQIIPYEQYF
TGTGCCAGCAGCTCCATTCGCACGGGACAAATCATCCCCTACGAGCAGTACTTC
>TRBD1|.|TRBV10-1|TRBJ2-7
CASSGTGSPYEQYF
TGCGCCAGCAGTGGGACAGGGTCCCCCTACGAGCAGTACTTC
>.|few|TRBV19|TRBJ1-4
CASSINQGTNEKLFF
TGTGCCAGTAGTATTAATCAGGGAACTAATGAAAAACTGTTTTTT
>TRBD1|.|TRBV10-3|TRBJ1-3
CAISSGGGNTIYF
TGTGCCATCAGTTCAGGGGGCGGAAACACCATATATTTT
>.|.|TRBV11-2|TRBJ2-7
CASSLPERNYEQYF
TGTGCCAGCAGCTTACCGGAGCGAAACTACGAGCAGTACTTC
>TRBD1|few|TRBV20-1|TRBJ2-7
CSAPGGAEQYF
TGCAGTGCCCCAGGGGGCGCCGAGCAGTACTTC
>.|.|TRBV12-2|TRBJ2-5
CASRPETQYF
TGTGCAAGTCGCCCGGAGACCCAGTACTTC
>.|.|TRBV6-1|TRBJ1-4
CASREAGKNEKLFF
TGTGCCAGCAGGGAGGCAGGAAAAAATGAAAAACTGTTTTTT
>.|.|TRBV7-9|TRBJ1-2
CASIPSGQPTYGYTF
TGTGCCAGCATCCCCTCAGGACAGCCGACCTATGGCTACACCTTC
>TRBD1|once|TRBV27|TRBJ1-5
CASSLLGQGRNQPQHF
TGTGCCAGCAGTTTACTGGGACAGGGCCGCAATCAGCCCCAGCATTTT
>.|.|TRBV9|TRBJ1-2
CASSPRGGDSDGYTF
TGTGCCAGCAGCCCCCGGGGGGGGGATTCCGATGGCTACACCTTC
>TRBD2|.|TRBV2|TRBJ2-1
CASSAWTSGRVGEQFF
TGTGCCAGCAGTGCTTGGACTAGCGGGAGGGTGGGTGAGCAGTTCTTC
>.|.|TRBV7-8|TRBJ1-4
CASSPIDRRNEKLFF
TGTGCCAGCAGCCCTATTGACAGGAGAAATGAAAAACTGTTTTTT
>.|.|TRBV18|TRBJ2-6
CASSPTGGANVLTF
TGTGCCAGCTCACCGACGGGGGGGGCCAACGTCCTGACTTTC
>.|.|TRBV29-1|TRBJ2-1
CSVTFTLARESWLIF
TGCAGCGTTACCTTCACCCTTGCTAGAGAGAGCTGGTTGATCTTC
>.|.|TRBV6-5|TRBJ1-6
CASSYGHGDSPLHF
TGTGCCAGCAGTTACGGACACGGAGATTCACCCCTCCACTTT
>TRBD1|.|TRBV28|TRBJ1-2
CASTSGQGGGDRSYTF
TGTGCCAGCACCTCAGGACAGGGCGGGGGTGATAGGAGCTACACCTTC
>TRBD1|.|TRBV27|TRBJ2-7
CASSFDRGLYEQYF
TGTGCCAGCAGTTTCGACAGGGGGCTCTACGAGCAGTACTTC
>TRBD2|.|TRBV5-1|TRBJ2-5
CASSTGQLGLAGDLETQYF
TGCGCCAGCAGCACGGGACAGCTGGGACTAGCGGGAGACTTGGAGACCCAGTACTTC
>.|.|TRBV9|TRBJ1-3
CASSVGGTYSGNTIYF
TGTGCCAGCAGCGTAGGGGGGACATACTCTGGAAACACCATATATTTT
>.|.|TRBV6-1|TRBJ2-5
CASSPGAEETQYF
TGTGCCAGCAGTCCCGGAGCGGAAGAGACCCAGTACTTC
>.|.|TRBV5-1|TRBJ2-2
CASSPSGLGELFF
TGCGCCAGCAGCCCCTCCGGTTTGGGGGAGCTGTTTTTT
>TRBD1|.|TRBV5-1|TRBJ1-2
CASSGGDRVLYGYTF
TGCGCCAGCAGCGGAGGGGACAGGGTGCTTTATGGCTACACCTTC
>TRBD1|.|TRBV28|TRBJ1-5
CATQKRQGAVQPQHF
TGTGCCACCCAGAAACGACAGGGGGCTGTTCAGCCCCAGCATTTT
>TRBD1|.|TRBV10-1|TRBJ2-1
CASSEPGQGISNEQFF
TGCGCCAGCAGTGAGCCGGGACAGGGGATCTCCAATGAGCAGTTCTTC
>.|.|TRBV6-1|TRBJ2-1
CASSDFREQFF
TGTGCCAGCAGTGATTTCCGGGAGCAGTTCTTC
>.|.|TRBV5-4|TRBJ2-1
CASSSDNEQFF
TGTGCCAGCAGCTCGGACAATGAGCAGTTCTTC
>.|.|TRBV11-3|TRBJ2-3
CASSRGLADTQYF
TGTGCCAGCAGTCGGGGACTCGCAGATACGCAGTATTTT
>.|.|TRBV29-1|TRBJ2-5
CSVEFSQETQYF
TGCAGCGTTGAGTTTTCTCAAGAGACCCAGTACTTC
>.|.|TRBV5-1|TRBJ2-3
CASSPDAGTSTDTQYF
TGCGCCAGCAGCCCGGATGCAGGCACTAGCACAGATACGCAGTATTTT
>.|.|TRBV2|TRBJ2-6
CASSSTGRSGANVLTF
TGTGCCAGCAGTTCAACAGGACGCTCTGGGGCCAACGTCCTGACTTTC
>TRBD1|.|TRBV27|TRBJ2-3
CASRKSDRGPTDTQYF
TGTGCCAGCAGAAAGTCTGACAGGGGCCCCACAGATACGCAGTATTTT
>TRBD1|.|TRBV5-1|TRBJ2-1
CASSQDRVSVNEQFF
TGCGCCAGCAGCCAGGACAGGGTTTCCGTCAATGAGCAGTTCTTC
>.|.|TRBV7-7|TRBJ2-5
CASSLGPGGGGETQYF
TGTGCCAGCAGCTTAGGGCCAGGCGGTGGGGGGGAGACCCAGTACTTC
>.|.|TRBV27|TRBJ2-7
CASSLSPESYEQYF
TGTGCCAGCAGTTTATCCCCCGAGAGCTACGAGCAGTACTTC
>TRBD2|.|TRBV7-2|TRBJ2-1
CASSFSGRMESGEQFF
TGTGCCAGCAGCTTCAGCGGGAGAATGGAATCGGGTGAGCAGTTCTTC
>.|few|TRBV27|TRBJ2-1
CASSLFADNSYNEQFF
TGTGCCAGCAGTTTATTCGCGGATAACTCCTACAATGAGCAGTTCTTC
>.|many|TRBV2|TRBJ2-3
CASSKTTQTDTQYF
TGTGCCAGTAGTAAGACTACTCAAACAGATACGCAGTATTTT
>TRBD1|.|TRBV27|TRBJ2-1
CASSPGQNTVHEQFF
TGTGCCAGCAGCCCGGGACAGAACACGGTCCATGAGCAGTTCTTC
>.|.|TRBV28|TRBJ1-2
CASSFREYGYTF
TGTGCCAGCAGTTTTCGAGAGTATGGCTACACCTTC
>TRBD2|.|TRBV4-2|TRBJ2-1
CASSLAGGPNEQFF
TGTGCCAGCAGTCTAGCGGGGGGGCCTAATGAGCAGTTCTTC
>.|.|TRBV7-9|TRBJ1-4
CASSFGGRENEKLFF
TGTGCCAGCAGCTTCGGGGGACGGGAAAATGAAAAACTGTTTTTT
>.|.|TRBV7-8|TRBJ2-1
CASSLGAGAYNEQFF
TGTGCCAGCAGCTTAGGAGCGGGTGCCTACAATGAGCAGTTCTTC
>TRBD2|.|TRBV7-8|TRBJ2-1
CASSFPEGASGGFSYNEQFF
TGTGCCAGCAGCTTCCCAGAGGGGGCTAGCGGGGGCTTCTCCTACAATGAGCAGTTCTTC